The 5 T cell receptor beta chains presented below share a single source sample, sequenced in a study of shared clonotypes between healthy human individuals. Data came from immunoSEQ multiplex PCR; TCRdb stores just in-frame clones and leaves some out. The table includes roughly 700,000 clones, over 65% detected once. Sequencing used memory CD4+ T cells sorted from blood. The subset was: CD45RA-negative fraction. The receptor source for this set is a young woman in good health.

The genes are TRBV7-6 and TRBJ2-3, with D perhaps being TRBD1 or TRBD2 (5 bases each). The germline V gene has CDR1 SGHVS and CDR2 FNYEAQ. The CDR3 contains 13 residues. V was pared by 4 bases and J by 7 bases, with 12 bases between. The DNA for the CDR3 is TGTGCCAGCAGCTCGGGACCCGAAAATACGCAGTATTTT. This translates into CASSSGPENTQYF.

The chain is built from TRBV7-2 and TRBJ2-5; D is possibly TRBD1 or TRBD2 (7 bases each). Germline CDR1 SGHTA, CDR2 FQGNSA. V lost 5 bases and J 4 bases, leaving 29 bases between the germline ends. This CDR3 has 19 residues. This CDR3 is CASSVRDRLLSGGRETQYF. In DNA, the CDR3 is TGTGCCAGCAGCGTCCGGGACAGACTTTTGTCGGGAGGTAGAGAGACCCAGTACTTC.

This clone was seen only a few times. J is TRBJ2-5 and V is TRBV7-7, with TRBD2 matching over 12 bases. Germline loops: CDR1 SSHAT, CDR2 FNYEAQ (reference sequence). The CDR3 is 16 amino acids. V lost 5 bases to trimming and J lost 5 bases; unmatched junction nucleotides: 9. CDR3 in DNA: TGTGCCAGCAGCCTACAGACTAGCGGGAGCGGTGAGACCCAGTACTTC. It encodes CASSLQTSGSGETQYF. Full variable domain (rest looked up from reference TRBV7-7 and TRBJ2-5): GAGVSQSPRYKVTKRGQDVTLRCDPISSHATLYWYQQALGQGPEFLTYFNYEAQPDKSGLPSDRFSAERPEGSISTLTIQRTEQRDSAMYRCASSLQTSGSGETQYFGPGTRLLVL.

With regard to this clone: The same CDR3 can be traced to other DNA sequences in this sample. V gene TRBV11-2 combines with J gene TRBJ2-5; D is unresolved. Between the trimmed V and J ends, which lost 1 base and 5 bases, there was a span of 8 bases. This CDR3 contains 13 residues. CDR1 SGHAT and CDR2 FQNNGV come from the germline V gene. This chain's CDR3 is CASSLAGRETQYF. CDR3 nucleotides: TGTGCCAGCAGCTTAGCAGGTCGGGAGACCCAGTACTTC.

This clone was counted a few times. The chain recombines TRBV11-2 with TRBJ2-3; D is unclear. The CDR3 is made up of 15 amino acids. V was pared by 6 bases and J by 8 bases, with 21 bases between. Germline CDR1 SGHAT, CDR2 FQNNGV. CDR3 bases: TGTGCCAGCAGTCCAAGTGTTCGTTGGACCGGTACGCAGTATTTT. The encoded protein is CASSPSVRWTGTQYF.